The 17 T cell receptor beta chains listed next were all sequenced from one sample in a study of T cell responses to AZD1222 COVID-19 vaccine. Sequenced by immunoSEQ multiplex PCR; TCRdb stores in-frame clones only, minus some. Of approximately 110,000 clones listed, about 95% are singletons. This material consisted of peripheral blood, taken on day 0 of AZD1222 vaccination. The origin of the receptors is an adult in good health.

The chain links TRBV7-2 to TRBJ1-2, with 10 positions matching TRBD1. V gave up 3 bases and J gave up 4 bases; unmatched junction bases: 5. Per the germline V gene, CDR1 is SGHTA and CDR2 is FQGNSA. CDR3 length equals 15 residues. Here the CDR3 reads CASSFDRGQGYGYTF. CDR3 bases: TGTGCCAGCAGCTTCGACAGGGGGCAGGGCTATGGCTACACCTTC.

The J gene is TRBJ2-1, the V gene TRBV28; maybe TRBD1 (6 bases). Germline-derived CDR1 and CDR2 are MDHEN and SYDVKM. The CDR3 has 15 residues. V shed 7 bases and J shed 2 bases, with 15 bases lying between them. In DNA, the CDR3 is TGTGCCAGCACTCCGGGCTGGGGGCCCTACAATGAGCAGTTCTTC. Translating gives CASTPGWGPYNEQFF.

This chain uses TRBV7-9 with TRBJ1-1; D ambiguous. Looked up from germline, CDR1 is SEHNR and CDR2 is FQNEAQ (reference sequence). V was shortened by 5 bases and J by 1 base, with 14 bases between the two germline ends. The CDR3 spans 15 residues. CDR3 in amino acids: CASSRGSLQNTEAFF. The CDR3 DNA reads as TGTGCCAGCAGCCGCGGGTCGCTACAGAACACTGAAGCTTTCTTT.

V and J are TRBV6-5 and TRBJ1-1; possibly TRBD1 for D (5 bases). CDR1 MNHEY and CDR2 SVGAGI come from the germline V gene. CDR3 length: 15 amino acids. V dropped 6 bases and J dropped 8 bases, with 22 bases sitting between them. This CDR3 reads CASRRSGPPGEEAFF. The CDR3 region has the DNA TGTGCCAGCAGACGCTCGGGGCCGCCGGGCGAGGAAGCTTTCTTT.

This clone was recorded only once. The chain has TRBV30 and TRBJ1-2; perhaps TRBD1 as D (5 bases). Trimming removed 8 bases from V and 4 bases from J, with 11 bases in between. This CDR3 is built from 11 residues. The germline V gene encodes CDR1 GTSNPN and CDR2 SVGIG (reference sequence). Written as DNA, the CDR3 is TGTGCCAGAGGGGCCGTCTATGGCTACACCTTC. Encoded protein: CARGAVYGYTF.

The genes are TRBV27 and TRBJ1-5; tentative D call: TRBD1 (6 bases). V lost 3 bases, J lost 1 base, and 13 bases lay in between. The CDR3 runs to 16 residues. Per germline, CDR1 MNHEY and CDR2 SMNVEV (reference sequence). CDR3 residues: CASSFRGAPSNQPQHF. The CDR3 nucleotides are TGTGCCAGCAGTTTTCGGGGGGCGCCAAGCAATCAGCCCCAGCATTTT.

The chain has TRBV28 and TRBJ1-1; a possible D gene is TRBD1 (5 bases). The CDR3 length is 12 residues. V was pared by 6 bases and J by 8 bases, with 13 bases between. Looked up from germline, CDR1 is MDHEN and CDR2 is SYDVKM. CDR3 DNA sequence: TGTGCCAGCAGATCCCGATGGGGGGAAGCTTTCTTT. Its protein product is CASRSRWGEAFF.

Written as DNA, the CDR3 is TGTGCCAGCAGCTCAACTAGCGCTAACTACGAGCAGTACTTC. The encoded protein is CASSSTSANYEQYF. The chain employs TRBV7-2 and TRBJ2-7; TRBD2 aligns across 7 bases. Germline-derived CDR1 and CDR2 are SGHTA and FQGNSA. The CDR3 covers 14 residues. The ends lost 4 bases at V and 3 bases at J; junction bases unmatched: 6.

The J gene is TRBJ2-7, the V gene TRBV10-2; 9 bases are a match to TRBD1. From germline, CDR1 is WSHSY and CDR2 SAAADI. Trimming at V came to 4 bases and at J to 5 bases, leaving 9 bases not matched to a gene. CDR3 length: 15 amino acids. CDR3 protein: CASSATGTGKHEQYF. The CDR3 DNA follows: TGCGCCAGCAGTGCTACCGGGACAGGGAAGCACGAGCAGTACTTC.

The V gene is TRBV12-3 or TRBV12-4, the J gene TRBJ2-7, with D unresolved. V was pared by 5 bases and J by 2 bases, with 7 bases between. The CDR3 length is 12 residues. In nucleotides, the CDR3 is TGTGCCAGCAGTCACGGCCCCTACGAGCAGTACTTC. Protein product: CASSHGPYEQYF.

V gene TRBV5-5 combines with J gene TRBJ2-7; TRBD1 or TRBD2 may be the D gene (5 bases each). Germline V lookup: CDR1 SGHKS, CDR2 YYEKEE (reference sequence). The CDR3 is made up of 12 amino acids. Deletions cut 9 bases from V and 4 bases from J, with 14 bases between. The CDR3 sequence is CATGFGVYEQYF. CDR3 bases: TGTGCCACAGGGTTCGGGGTATACGAGCAGTACTTC.

This chain connects TRBV27 to TRBJ2-3; the D gene could be TRBD1 or TRBD2 (5 bases each). Germline values: CDR1 MNHEY, CDR2 SMNVEV (reference sequence). The CDR3 runs 15 residues. Trimming cost V 1 base and J 5 bases, with 13 bases left between them. The CDR3 DNA follows: TGTGCCAGCAGTTTATTCCGGGGCCGGGAAGATACGCAGTATTTT. This sequence encodes CASSLFRGREDTQYF.

J is TRBJ1-6 and V is TRBV5-6; 12 bases align to TRBD1. V lost 4 bases, J lost 9 bases, and 5 bases stayed unmatched. The germline gives CDR1 SGHDT, CDR2 YYEEEE. This CDR3 contains 15 residues. CDR3 nucleotides: TGTGCCAGCAGCGGGGGACAGGGGGCGCGTTCACCCCTCCACTTT. It is translated as CASSGGQGARSPLHF. The entire variable domain, with the rest obtained from reference TRBV5-6 and TRBJ1-6, is as follows: DAGVTQSPTHLIKTRGQQVTLRCSPKSGHDTVSWYQQALGQGPQFIFQYYEEEERQRGNFPDRFSGHQFPNYSSELNVNALLLGDSALYLCASSGGQGARSPLHFGNGTRLTVT.

CDR3 loop: CASSTRPTATYSNQPQHF. As DNA, the CDR3 is TGTGCCAGCAGTACACGCCCCACGGCTACCTATAGCAATCAGCCCCAGCATTTT. V usage is TRBV28 and J usage is TRBJ1-5; D uncertain. Trimming took off 5 bases at V and 0 bases at J, with 20 bases between the two ends. The CDR3 extends over 18 amino acids. Germline loops: CDR1 MDHEN, CDR2 SYDVKM. Filled out from reference TRBV28 and TRBJ1-5, the complete variable domain reads DVKVTQSSRYLVKRTGEKVFLECVQDMDHENMFWYRQDPGLGLRLIYFSYDVKMKEKGDIPEGYSVSREKKERFSLILESASTNQTSMYLCASSTRPTATYSNQPQHFGDGTRLSIL.

The chain recombines TRBV18 with TRBJ2-3; D remains ambiguous. The germline V and J ends were trimmed by 5 bases and 0 bases, with 6 bases remaining between them. Germline CDR1 and CDR2: KGHSH and LQKENI. There are 13 residues in the CDR3. CDR3 region: CASSDTSTDTQYF. The CDR3 DNA follows: TGTGCCAGCTCAGACACTAGCACAGATACGCAGTATTTT.

The V gene is TRBV9, the J gene TRBJ1-4, with 7 nucleotides matching TRBD1. This CDR3 comprises 14 residues. Germline assignment: CDR1 SGDLS and CDR2 YYNGEE. The V segment lost 4 bases and the J segment 8 bases; nucleotides outside the gene matches: 8. The CDR3 reads CASSSTGVGEKLFF. The DNA for the CDR3 is TGTGCCAGCAGCTCAACAGGGGTAGGGGAAAAACTGTTTTTT. The full variable domain, rest sourced from reference TRBV9 and TRBJ1-4, is DSGVTQTPKHLITATGQRVTLRCSPRSGDLSVYWYQQSLDQGLQFLIQYYNGEERAKGNILERFSAQQFPDLHSELNLSSLELGDSALYFCASSSTGVGEKLFFGSGTQLSVL.

This rearrangement joins TRBV4-1 to TRBJ2-5; 8 bases align to TRBD1. CDR1 and CDR2 from the germline V gene are MGHRA and YSYEKL. Trimming at V came to 4 bases and at J to 5 bases, leaving 12 bases not matched to a gene. This CDR3 is 16 amino acids long. The CDR3 nucleotides read TGCGCCAGCAGCCCCCCCGGGCAGGGGGCTTGGGAGACCCAGTACTTC. Its protein is CASSPPGQGAWETQYF.